This T cell receptor (beta chain) emerged from a study of blood T cells in healthy people across ages. Then a second PCR, running about 6 to 12 cycles, was carried out with a sample-barcoded 5' primer and a J-beta primer mix. TCRdb independently ran MiXCR on the 5' RACE reads; one entry per CDR3 protein. The repertoire holds over a million distinct CDR3 sequences, with roughly 64% as singletons. This clonotype was observed a few times. The receptor comes from a man aged 18 to 29 in good health. Source material: blood.

The CDR3 region is CASSQFQGAIGYGYTF. CDR3 nucleotide sequence: TGTGCCAGCAGCCAGTTTCAGGGGGCCATTGGCTATGGCTACACCTTC. The gene calls are TRBV5-5 and TRBJ1-2; 8 nucleotides agree with TRBD1. The CDR3 spans 16 residues. The germline CDR1 and CDR2 sequences are SGHKS and YYEKEE (reference sequence). V dropped 4 bases and J dropped 4; count of bases not matched to a gene: 12.